Given below is one T cell receptor (beta chain) in context. The sample contains more than one DNA sequence encoding this CDR3. Measured with immunoSEQ multiplex PCR; TCRdb has only the in-frame clones, and not every one. Of 250,000 to 350,000 clones listed, about nine tenths are singletons. The CDR3 runs 13 residues. The germline gives CDR1 MNHEY, CDR2 SMNVEV (reference sequence). The V and J ends lost 6 bases and 4 bases, in that order; junction bases with no gene match: 2. The sample originates from a study of blood T cell repertoires in COVID-19. The sequenced material came from peripheral blood. This TCR was recovered from a woman in her sixties or seventies with acute or convalescent COVID-19. J is TRBJ2-1 and V is TRBV27; 8 bases match TRBD2. This CDR3 reads CASSPGGYNEQFF. For the CDR3, the DNA is TGTGCCAGCAGCCCGGGGGGGTACAATGAGCAGTTCTTC.